The TCR beta chain described here comes from a study of OX40 agonist ivuxolimab in advanced cancers. The wider study: All patients had ivuxolimab intravenously every 2 weeks at 0.01 to 10 mg/kg.

Measured with immunoSEQ multiplex PCR; TCRdb has only the in-frame clones, and not every one. The table includes over 35,000 clones, around 89% detected once. The sequencing used CD4+ or CD8+ T cells sorted from blood, collected in a trial of the OX40 agonist ivuxolimab. The clonotype was recovered from an adult with an advanced solid tumor such as melanoma, head and neck, liver or kidney cancer.

The CDR3 nucleotides are TGTGCCAGCGCTTCCCGGTTGTTCGATGGAAACACCATATATTTT. It codes for CASASRLFDGNTIYF. V usage is TRBV2 and J usage is TRBJ1-3; no definite D call. This CDR3 spans 15 amino acids. Trimming shortened V by 8 bases and J by 3 bases, and 17 bases separated the two germline ends. CDR1 is SNHLY, CDR2 FYNNEI, per germline.